A selection of T cell receptor beta chains follows, all from one sample in a study of neurological immune-mediated disorders. TCRdb passed the 5' RACE reads through MiXCR, listing each CDR3 protein once. The table records some 50,000 distinct CDR3 sequences, over 20% of them present only once. The sample taken for sequencing was PBMCs. These TCRs come from a woman between 65 and 79 years old in good health. The CDR3 runs from the conserved cysteine through the conserved F or W. The D gene is left open where the match is weak. Only part of the rows carry a size: once, few, many, or a class if the clone is expanded.

TRBJ2-5	medium-sized	-	TRBV20-1	CSAAFTGAGETQYF	TGCAGTGCTGCCTTCACGGGAGCGGGAGAGACCCAGTACTTC
TRBJ2-3	-	-	TRBV20-1	CSAGPGPDTQYF	TGCAGTGCTGGTCCAGGACCAGATACACAGTATTTT
TRBJ1-1	-	TRBD1	TRBV27	CASSPPTGVWTEAFF	TGTGCCAGCAGTCCGCCGACAGGGGTTTGGACTGAAGCTTTCTTT
TRBJ2-1	many	-	TRBV12-3/TRBV12-4	CASTSYQGIDNEQFF	TGTGCCAGCACTTCGTATCAGGGAATCGACAATGAGCAGTTCTTC
TRBJ2-1	many	-	TRBV6-1	CASSEAGKPTDEQFF	TGTGCCAGCAGTGAAGCAGGGAAGCCTACCGATGAGCAGTTCTTC
TRBJ2-2	many	TRBD2	TRBV4-3	CASSQTAVLAGNTGELFF	TGCGCCAGCAGCCAAACCGCCGTACTAGCGGGGAACACCGGGGAGCTGTTTTTT
TRBJ2-7	many	-	TRBV5-6	CASSGLGVAVEQYF	TGTGCCAGCAGCGGTCTTGGGGTAGCAGTCGAGCAGTACTTC
TRBJ2-7	-	TRBD1	TRBV7-2	CASSLDRRGRVEQYF	TGTGCCAGCAGCTTAGATCGTAGGGGGCGCGTCGAGCAGTACTTC
TRBJ2-2	many	-	TRBV27	CASSPLATGELFF	TGTGCCAGCAGTCCGTTGGCCACCGGGGAGCTGTTTTTT
TRBJ2-7	many	TRBD2	TRBV20-1	CSATLAGSYEQYF	TGCAGTGCCACTCTAGCGGGCTCCTACGAGCAGTACTTC
TRBJ1-3	many	-	TRBV12-3/TRBV12-4	CASSLGRNTIYF	TGTGCCAGCAGTTTGGGGCGGAACACCATATATTTT
TRBJ1-6	few	-	TRBV6-6	CASSPRGPGDNSPLHF	TGTGCCAGCAGCCCACGGGGCCCTGGAGATAATTCACCCCTCCACTTT
TRBJ2-2	many	TRBD1	TRBV28	CASSRDRGRAGELFF	TGTGCCAGCAGCCGGGACAGGGGCCGAGCCGGGGAGCTGTTTTTT
TRBJ1-2	few	-	TRBV24-1	CATSDTKTAAYGYTF	TGTGCCACCAGTGATACCAAGACAGCGGCCTATGGCTACACCTTC
TRBJ2-1	-	TRBD1	TRBV7-2	CASSFRDRGRDEQFF	TGTGCCAGCAGCTTTAGGGACAGGGGGAGGGATGAGCAGTTCTTC
TRBJ2-1	many	TRBD2	TRBV6-6	CASRTLAGGLNEQFF	TGTGCCAGCAGAACACTAGCGGGAGGGCTCAATGAGCAGTTCTTC
TRBJ2-1	-	TRBD2	TRBV12-3/TRBV12-4	CASSPRTRGAPNEQFF	TGTGCCAGCAGCCCCAGGACTAGAGGCGCTCCCAATGAGCAGTTCTTC
TRBJ2-5	many	TRBD2	TRBV6-2/TRBV6-3	CASSQRLAGETQYF	TGTGCCAGCAGCCAGAGACTAGCGGGAGAGACCCAGTACTTC